This T cell receptor (beta chain) was sequenced in a study of cytomegalovirus exposure and HLA in healthy donors (dated by TCRdb to about 2017). Notes on the research overall: According to an earlier analysis of a few hundred of the donors, some 170 million T cells yielded roughly 100 million unique TCR beta sequences and roughly 280 Gb of sequence data. Donor age, sex, ethnicity and CMV serostatus were compiled together with the repertoire data. To study patterns of TCR occurrence, a later analysis re-analyzed previously published TCR beta repertoires from hundreds of donors and added high-resolution HLA genotyping. Among the roughly 370 genotyped donors, more than 70% belonged to the genetic ancestry cluster associated with self-reported Caucasian donors. To predict cytomegalovirus infection status, the study combined high-throughput TCR immunosequencing, statistical association of individual TCRs with disease status, and machine learning. Every repertoire in the discovery cohort had been generated on one and the same sequencing platform. The number of donors typed differed by locus, with 629-630 for A, B, C, DRB1 and DQB1, 522 for DQA1, 600 to 610 for DPA1, and under 490 for DPB1. Across about 380 genotyped donors of the cohort, an average of approximately 220,000 unique TCR beta nucleotide sequences per donor were sequenced, and roughly 17% of those sequences were non-productive. An earlier analysis of approximately 640 of the donors applied high-throughput TCR beta sequencing to assess whether each TCR beta V gene segment acted as functional or pseudogenic. The study aimed to test whether cataloging public T cell receptors could reveal signatures of past pathogen exposure. The T cell repertoires of 550 to 850 subjects were profiled by immunosequencing and related to cytomegalovirus serostatus. In the later analysis, no new phenotypic data were used to find candidate immune exposures; instead, reliance was placed on TCR beta sequences and their occurrence across donors. Genome-wide SNP genotypes for about 65% of the roughly 670 donors were used in a later genetic analysis, which treated that subset as a discovery cohort. Around 300 gigabases of sequencing data and approximately 85 million unique TCR sequences were included in an early release covering about 620 HLA-typed donors. A separate validation cohort of over 95 different subjects was used in addition to the approximately 670-subject first cohort. Class I and class II HLA loci were covered by the typing at four-digit resolution. About 5 DR-DQ haplotypes were handled as single units for association and clustering, since linkage in the cohort was strong. Study-wide findings and limitations: In a later analysis, several top co-occurrence clusters were reported to appear linked to parvovirus B19, influenza, CMV and Epstein-Barr virus. In a later analysis, HLA-associated TCR beta chains showed more clonal expansion and lower generation probabilities than non-associated chains that were equally common. In an earlier analysis of a few hundred of the donors, most TCR beta V segments were observed in productive rearrangements about 90% or about 30% of the time, broadly matching IMGT annotations. Compared with the approximately 670-donor mean, donors in an Asian-associated ancestry cluster had fewer N-insertions in productive TCRs, according to a later genetic analysis. An association between a missense DCLRE1C variant and V-gene and J-gene trimming of TCR beta chains was found in a later genetic analysis and replicated in an independent cohort. This cohort had only TCR beta chains sequenced, and the lack of alpha or paired-chain data limited which features could be detected. When HLA alleles, especially DR and DQ, strongly co-occurred, attributing TCR associations to individual alleles was difficult. Because the 87-base-pair reads could not distinguish some IMGT-functional V segments, including TRBV6-2 and TRBV6-3, those segments were excluded. The earlier analysis of 450 to 700 of the donors excluded roughly 16 rarely observed V segments, including chromosome 9 orphons, because counts were too low. Most CMV-associated TCR beta chains appeared to be HLA-restricted in a later analysis, and the HLA associations seemed to be driven largely by CMV exposure. A few of the identified cytomegalovirus-associated TCR beta chains were confirmed in vitro to be specific for cytomegalovirus antigens. Presence/absence analyses assumed roughly uniform sequencing depth across donors, an assumption that may not hold. Specific HLA alleles were associated with some 15,000 TCR beta sequences at a false discovery rate of 0.05 in a later analysis. In both the original and validation cohorts, the classifier was reported to diagnose cytomegalovirus status with high specificity and sensitivity. Correlated functional status among segregating V segments might be attributable to linkage disequilibrium, but an unknown experimental factor could not be ruled out. According to the authors, the approach could potentially be generalized to other disease states and immunological phenotypes. Because some donors lacked HLA typing at each locus, the association tests relied only on the typed subset. Immune exposure information for the cohort was limited to CMV serostatus. In a later analysis, the rate of TCR association differed among HLA loci, with DRB1 alleles having the most associated TCRs and HLA-C alleles having the fewest. A further reported finding was that TCR beta sequences accurately predicted the HLA-A and HLA-B alleles for most subjects in the first cohort. The sequencing pipeline was judged likely to have produced a cluster of highly shared sequence variants as a technical artifact. Most TCR sequences were seen in very few donors, while some public TCRs were found in many individuals. The study gave a list of 150 to 200 TCR beta chains associated with cytomegalovirus.

The CDR3 goes from the cysteine to the phenylalanine over 15 residues. CDR3 DNA only is kept here, 45 bases in frame from base 1. V and J lose 0 bases and 2 bases, and a span of 11 bases separates them. The germline V gene (reference sequence) provides CDR1 MNHEY and CDR2 SMNVEV. Receptor amplification or capture employed the immunoSEQ multiplex PCR assay. The multiplex PCR relied on a mix of 60 forward primers for TCR Vbeta segments and 13 reverse primers for TCR Jbeta segments. A multiplex PCR assay on genomic DNA amplified the CDR3 region of rearranged TCR beta genes. The Illumina HiSeq System was used to sequence the amplified TCR beta libraries as 87-base-pair reads. For the original study's pipeline: Across the 670 or so repertoires, a later analysis counted 78 million or so unique TCR beta chains, roughly 11 million of which were shared by at least two donors. A nearest-neighbor algorithm error-corrected the raw reads and collapsed the reads into unique sequences, merging closely related sequences to remove PCR and sequencing errors. Alignment of CDR3 sequences to IMGT reference sequences was used to assign V, D and J gene segments. For a sequence to be retained, a match of at least six nucleotides was required to both a V gene segment and a J gene segment. Rearrangements were classified as productive when the CDR3 lacked stop codons and remained in frame with V and J, and all other rearrangements were classified as non-productive. Following IMGT convention, CDR3 was defined as the stretch from the second conserved V-encoded cysteine up to the conserved J-encoded phenylalanine. The earlier analysis of 500 to 650 of the donors excluded any sequence lacking an unambiguous match to a single V gene segment. An earlier analysis of approximately 590 of the donors called V segments functional above 56.7% productive rearrangements and segregating when the between-donor standard deviation exceeded 5%. A statistical classification framework was built for diagnosing cytomegalovirus status from the catalog of TCR beta chain sequences. In a later analysis, V and J genes were assigned by comparing TCR nucleotide sequences against IMGT/GENE-DB human TR gene sequences. The TCRdist pipeline was used in a later analysis to assign CDR3 sequences and most-parsimonious VDJ recombination scenarios. In a later analysis, each TCR beta chain was defined by its CDR3 amino acid sequence together with its V-gene family, and reads without a unique V-gene family were excluded. In a later analysis, approximately 590 highly shared, low-generation-probability nucleotide sequences were removed to address suspected cross-contamination and a sequencing artifact. In a later analysis, a clonal expansion index for each public chain was calculated from normalized within-repertoire ranks of inferred template counts. In a later analysis, generation probabilities were computed using a VDJ recombination model fitted to out-of-frame rearrangements, and the results were checked against IGoR. Hypergeometric tests were used in a later analysis to score TCR-TCR, TCR-HLA and TCR-CMV co-occurrence, with a repertoire-size bias correction applied to the TCR pairs. In a later analysis, false discovery rates were estimated by permuting HLA or CMV assignments 20 times. In a later analysis, co-occurring TCRs were grouped using DBSCAN, and TCRdist sequence similarity was added for clustering within HLA-allele-positive subsets. For co-occurrence clustering, repertoires with fewer than 30,000 or more than 120,000 public chains were excluded, along with four to six repertoires with anomalous nucleotide sharing. Drawn from immuneACCESS, this table holds only the in-frame rearrangements with V and J called that TCRdb kept. Clones are partly lost; checked studies trace under half to an unresolved V gene and leave the rest unexplained. The D gene and trimming were derived from the DNA, and the V and J assignments and clone size from that table. The table kept for this sample lists 150,000 to 200,000 clones. The ten most abundant clones make up about 0.81% of the sample.

Worth noting for this clone: Its antigen has not been determined.

In total, roughly 670 healthy bone marrow donors made up the cohort. At the time of sampling, every cohort member was nominally healthy, though immune exposures that went unrecorded were likely present. The donor tested CMV seropositive and was one of the 289 seropositive cohort members. A peripheral blood sample was collected from each donor, and TCR beta sequencing was performed on peripheral blood mononuclear cells. The Qiagen DNeasy Blood Extraction Kit was used to extract genomic DNA from the blood cell samples. This TCR came from a woman between 18 and 29 years old in good health and CMV-seropositive. The chain is assembled from TRBV27 and TRBJ2-7, with the D gene not clear enough to name. Material: PBMCs. The sequenced DNA: TGTGCCAGCAGTTTATCAGCCACTGCAACCTACGAGCAGTACTTC. This codes for CASSLSATATYEQYF.